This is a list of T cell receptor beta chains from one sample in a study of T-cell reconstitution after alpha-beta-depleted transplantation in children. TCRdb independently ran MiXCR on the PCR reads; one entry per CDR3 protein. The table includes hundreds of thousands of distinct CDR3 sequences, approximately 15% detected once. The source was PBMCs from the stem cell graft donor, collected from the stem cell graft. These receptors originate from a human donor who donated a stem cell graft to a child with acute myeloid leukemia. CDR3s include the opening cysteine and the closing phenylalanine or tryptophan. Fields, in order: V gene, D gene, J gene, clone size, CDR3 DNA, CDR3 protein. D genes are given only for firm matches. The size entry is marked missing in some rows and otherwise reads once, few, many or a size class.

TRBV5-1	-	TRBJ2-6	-	TGCGCCAGCAGCTTGGTCGGCAGGGCCAGGGGCTCTGGGGCCAACGTCCTGACTTTC	CASSLVGRARGSGANVLTF
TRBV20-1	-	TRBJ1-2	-	TGCAGTGGTAGAGAGTCGGCTTCCTATGGCTACACCTTC	CSGRESASYGYTF
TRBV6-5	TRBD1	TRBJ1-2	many	TGTGCCAGCAGTTACCTGGACAGGGACTATGGCTACACCTTC	CASSYLDRDYGYTF
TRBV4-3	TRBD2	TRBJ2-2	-	TGCGCCAGCAGCCAACAGCGAGCGGGGGGGAACACCGGGGAGCTGTTTTTT	CASSQQRAGGNTGELFF
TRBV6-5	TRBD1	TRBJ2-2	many	TGTGCCAGCAGTTACAACCCAGGGGGCGCGGACACCGGGGAGCTGTTTTTT	CASSYNPGGADTGELFF
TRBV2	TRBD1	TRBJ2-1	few	TGTGCCAGCCGAGGGACAGCTTACTACAATGAGCAGTTCTTC	CASRGTAYYNEQFF
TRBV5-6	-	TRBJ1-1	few	TGTGCCAGCAGCTTCCCACGGATGAACACTGAAGCTTTCTTT	CASSFPRMNTEAFF
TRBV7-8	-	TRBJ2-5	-	TGTGCCAGCAGCTTAGACCTCCCGGGCGAGACCCAGTACTTC	CASSLDLPGETQYF
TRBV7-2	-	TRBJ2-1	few	TGTGCCAGCGCAGGTACGACAGCGGTCCACAATGAGCAGTTCTTC	CASAGTTAVHNEQFF
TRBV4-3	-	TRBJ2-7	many	TGCGCCAGCAGCCAATACGATTGGGGGATTACGACAACCTACGAGCAGTACTTC	CASSQYDWGITTTYEQYF
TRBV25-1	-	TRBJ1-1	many	TGTGCCAGCGGGGACGGGGCCAGCTCTAACACTGAAGCTTTCTTT	CASGDGASSNTEAFF
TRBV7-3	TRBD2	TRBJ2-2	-	TGTGCCAGCAGCTTAAATGCGGGGGGCATCACCGGGGAGCTGTTTTTT	CASSLNAGGITGELFF
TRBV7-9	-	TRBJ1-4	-	TGTGCCAGCAGCCTAACGGGGCCCACTAATGAAAAACTGTTTTTT	CASSLTGPTNEKLFF
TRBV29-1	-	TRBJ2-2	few	TGCAGCGTCGGGGTACAGAGGCACACCGGGGAGCTGTTTTTT	CSVGVQRHTGELFF
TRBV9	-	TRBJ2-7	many	TGTGCCAGCAGCGTAGGGGGGAATCTTTACGAGCAGTACTTC	CASSVGGNLYEQYF
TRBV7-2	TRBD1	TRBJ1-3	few	TGTGCCAGCAGCCGACAGGGGGCCTCTGGAAACACCATATATTTT	CASSRQGASGNTIYF
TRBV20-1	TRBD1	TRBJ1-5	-	TGCAGTGCTTCGCACAGGGGTGGCAAACAGCCCCAGCATTTT	CSASHRGGKQPQHF
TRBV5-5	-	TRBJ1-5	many	TGTGCCAGCAGCTTAATTACCTATCAGCCCCAGCATTTT	CASSLITYQPQHF
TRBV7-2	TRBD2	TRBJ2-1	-	TGTGCCAGCAGCTTCGCTAGCGGGGGCCGCCCCGCGATCTTC	CASSFASGGRPAIF
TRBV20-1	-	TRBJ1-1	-	TGCAGTGCTAGCTATCGCAGAGAAGCTTTCTTT	CSASYRREAFF
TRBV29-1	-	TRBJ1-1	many	TGCAGCGTCGCGACAGTGAACACTGAAGCTTTCTTT	CSVATVNTEAFF
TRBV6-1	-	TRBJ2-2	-	TGTGCCAGCAGTGCGGGACCCTCGAACACCGGGGAGCTGTTTTTT	CASSAGPSNTGELFF
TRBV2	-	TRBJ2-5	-	TGTGCCAGCATAAGGCCGTTAAGGGTAGGCGAGACCCAGTACTTC	CASIRPLRVGETQYF
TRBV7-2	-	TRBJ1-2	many	TGTGCCAGCAGCTTAAGTAGGGACTATGGCTACACCTTC	CASSLSRDYGYTF
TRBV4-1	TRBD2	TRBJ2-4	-	TGCGCCAGCAGCCAAGATGCAGGGAGGGGAAACATTCAGTACTTC	CASSQDAGRGNIQYF
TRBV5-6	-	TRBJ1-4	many	TGTGCCAGCAGCTTGGCGGGGGCCGGTGATGAAAAACTGTTTTTT	CASSLAGAGDEKLFF
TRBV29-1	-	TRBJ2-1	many	TGCAGCGTGCACACACTAGGGGCCAATGAGCAGTTCTTC	CSVHTLGANEQFF
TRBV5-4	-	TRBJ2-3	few	TGTGCCAGCAGCTTATTAACAGGGCCCACAGATACGCAGTATTTT	CASSLLTGPTDTQYF
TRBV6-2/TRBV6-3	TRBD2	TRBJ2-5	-	TGTGCCAGCAGTTACGATTTGGGCGCGGCGGGGGGTATACAAGAGACCCAGTACTTC	CASSYDLGAAGGIQETQYF
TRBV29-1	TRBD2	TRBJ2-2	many	TGCAGCGTTGGGACTAGCGGGTTCACCGGGGAGCTGTTTTTT	CSVGTSGFTGELFF
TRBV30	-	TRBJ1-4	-	TGTGCCTGGAAACAGGGCCAGGAAAAACTGTTTTTT	CAWKQGQEKLFF
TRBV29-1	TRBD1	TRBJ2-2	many	TGCAGCGCCGGACAGGGGGCGAACACCGGGGAGCTGTTTTTT	CSAGQGANTGELFF
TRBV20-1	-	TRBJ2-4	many	TGCAGTGCTAGGGGGATAGGAGCCAAAAACATTCAGTACTTC	CSARGIGAKNIQYF
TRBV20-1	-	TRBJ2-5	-	TGCAGTCCTTGGACGGGTGGGGAGACCCAGTACTTC	CSPWTGGETQYF
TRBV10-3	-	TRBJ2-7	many	TGTGCCATCAGTGAGTCGACAGTCGGGGACTACGAGCAGTACTTC	CAISESTVGDYEQYF
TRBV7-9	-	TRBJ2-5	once	TGTGCCAGCAGCCCTCTTAAGGGGGGCCAAGAGACCCAGTACTTC	CASSPLKGGQETQYF
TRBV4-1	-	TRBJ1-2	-	TGCGCCAGCAGCAGAGGGGAGCGGTATGGCTACACCTTC	CASSRGERYGYTF
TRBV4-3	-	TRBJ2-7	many	TGCGCCAGCAGCCAAGAGGGGTTTGAGGGCTACGAGCAGTACTTC	CASSQEGFEGYEQYF
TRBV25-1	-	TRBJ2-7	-	TGTGCCAGCAGTTTGGGGCGGGACGAGCAGTACTTC	CASSLGRDEQYF
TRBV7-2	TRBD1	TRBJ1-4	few	TGTGCCAGCGGAGGGGACAGTAATGAAAAACTGTTTTTT	CASGGDSNEKLFF
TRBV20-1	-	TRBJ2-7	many	TGCAGTGCTAGCGGGCCGGCCTCCTACGAGCAGTACTTC	CSASGPASYEQYF
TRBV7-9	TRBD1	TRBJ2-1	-	TGTGCCAGCACCCCTTTGAGGGGGCGGGATGAGCAGTTCTTC	CASTPLRGRDEQFF
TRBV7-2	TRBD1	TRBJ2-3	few	TGTGCCAGCAGCCCGAGACAGGGAAATCCGACAGATACGCAGTATTTT	CASSPRQGNPTDTQYF
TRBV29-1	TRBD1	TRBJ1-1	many	TGCAGCCCTCCGGGACAGGGGGCTGGGGGAGCTTTCTTT	CSPPGQGAGGAFF
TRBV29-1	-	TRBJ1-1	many	TGCAGCGTTGAGCCGGCGAACACTGAAGCTTTCTTT	CSVEPANTEAFF
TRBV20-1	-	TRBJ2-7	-	TGCAGTGCTACCGTGGACAACTTCTACGAGCAGTACTTC	CSATVDNFYEQYF
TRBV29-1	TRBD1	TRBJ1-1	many	TGCAGCGCTAGCGACAGGGGGCTTGCTTTCTTT	CSASDRGLAFF
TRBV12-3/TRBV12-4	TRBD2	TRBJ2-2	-	TGTGCCAGCAGCGAGACTAGCGGGGGGGCTACCGGGGAGCTGTTTTTT	CASSETSGGATGELFF
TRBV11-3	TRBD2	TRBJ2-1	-	TGTGCCAGCAGCTTAGTTACTAGCGGCGACTACAATGAGCAGTTCTTC	CASSLVTSGDYNEQFF
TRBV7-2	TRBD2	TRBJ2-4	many	TGTGCCAGCACCCCAGGGACTAGCGGGGGGGGGAACATTCAGTACTTC	CASTPGTSGGGNIQYF
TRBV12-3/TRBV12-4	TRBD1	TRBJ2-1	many	TGTGCCAGCAGTCCCCTAGGACAGGGGCTGTACAATGAGCAGTTCTTC	CASSPLGQGLYNEQFF
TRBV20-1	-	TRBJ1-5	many	TGCAGTGCTACCCCTCTGGATCAGCCCCAGCATTTT	CSATPLDQPQHF
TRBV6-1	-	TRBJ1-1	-	TGTGCCAGCAGTGAAGCGCGGGGAGGACAGAGTCTGAACACTGAAGCTTTCTTT	CASSEARGGQSLNTEAFF
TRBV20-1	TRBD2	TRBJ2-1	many	TGCAGTGCACCTGGACTAGCGGATTACAATGAGCAGTTCTTC	CSAPGLADYNEQFF
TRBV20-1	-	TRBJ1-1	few	TGCAGTGCTAGCCCCCCCCCGGGGGGAGAAGCTTTCTTT	CSASPPPGGEAFF
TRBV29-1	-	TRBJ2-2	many	TGCAGCGTTGATGAATCCACCGGGGAGCTGTTTTTT	CSVDESTGELFF
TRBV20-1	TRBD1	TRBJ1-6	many	TGCAGTGCTAGGGGCAGGGGGTTTTCACCCCTCCACTTT	CSARGRGFSPLHF